This is a list of T cell receptor beta chains from one sample in a study of tumor-infiltrating lymphocytes in oesophageal squamous cell carcinoma. TCRdb recomputed calls from the PCR reads with MiXCR, one row per CDR3 protein. The table shows more than 15,000 distinct CDR3 sequences, with less than 50% occurring only once. Sequencing used normal esophageal tissue next to the tumor. These receptors were obtained from a female donor with esophageal squamous cell carcinoma. Both conserved end residues are part of each CDR3.

V gene: TRBV6-2/TRBV6-3; J gene: TRBJ2-5; CDR3 protein: CASSSGQLQETQCF
V gene: TRBV25-1; J gene: TRBJ2-6; CDR3 protein: CASSDGQGGSGANVLTF
V gene: TRBV20-1; J gene: TRBJ2-7; CDR3 protein: CSARDYWDGGEQYF
V gene: TRBV25-1; J gene: TRBJ2-3; CDR3 protein: CASSKGVTGTTDTQYF
V gene: TRBV7-6; J gene: TRBJ2-3; CDR3 protein: CASSSTAGASTDTQYF
V gene: TRBV5-6; J gene: .; CDR3 protein: CASSSKEGWEDTEAFF
V gene: TRBV19; J gene: TRBJ2-5; CDR3 protein: CASSIDGSQETQYF
V gene: TRBV24-1; J gene: TRBJ2-7; CDR3 protein: CATSDGVAGAYEQYF
V gene: TRBV20-1; J gene: TRBJ2-7; CDR3 protein: CSARQYEQYF
V gene: TRBV6-6; J gene: TRBJ2-1; CDR3 protein: CASSYGGDGYNEQFF
V gene: TRBV7-6; J gene: .; CDR3 protein: CASSFGTSGVGETQYF
V gene: TRBV7-9; J gene: TRBJ1-1; CDR3 protein: CASSPQGTEAFF
V gene: TRBV10-3; J gene: TRBJ2-3; CDR3 protein: CAIKGASGPLDTQYF
V gene: TRBV7-2; J gene: TRBJ1-1; CDR3 protein: CASNYRGVNTEAFF
V gene: TRBV7-2; J gene: TRBJ2-5; CDR3 protein: CASSPLRGTQYF
V gene: TRBV7-8; J gene: TRBJ1-2; CDR3 protein: CASSDEGRFVRGYTF
V gene: TRBV27; J gene: TRBJ2-7; CDR3 protein: CASWDSAYEQYF
V gene: TRBV5-5; J gene: TRBJ1-5; CDR3 protein: CASSHIWEGTGASNQPQHF
V gene: TRBV7-2; J gene: TRBJ2-3; CDR3 protein: CASSRTGLGTDTQYF
V gene: TRBV7-6; J gene: TRBJ2-1; CDR3 protein: CASSLATASGSNEQFF
V gene: TRBV9; J gene: TRBJ2-1; CDR3 protein: CASSVGDSVYYNEQFF
V gene: TRBV7-6; J gene: TRBJ1-3; CDR3 protein: CASSLDQRGNTIYF
V gene: TRBV6-6; J gene: TRBJ2-2; CDR3 protein: CASSAAGGGAVTGELFF
V gene: TRBV15; J gene: TRBJ1-2; CDR3 protein: CATSRDRVRQGGVDGYTF
V gene: TRBV7-8; J gene: TRBJ2-3; CDR3 protein: CASSLILAGGKTDTQYF
V gene: TRBV7-2; J gene: TRBJ2-7; CDR3 protein: CASSLEQLLANEQYF
V gene: TRBV4-1; J gene: TRBJ2-3; CDR3 protein: CASSQRPLKDRGSTDTQYF
V gene: TRBV7-2; J gene: TRBJ2-1; CDR3 protein: CASSSGSYNEQFF
V gene: TRBV10-3; J gene: TRBJ2-1; CDR3 protein: CAISDYTSGRSYNEQFF
V gene: TRBV5-1; J gene: TRBJ2-5; CDR3 protein: CASPFRREGGQETQYF
V gene: TRBV7-3; J gene: .; CDR3 protein: CASSLTEGPKETQYF
V gene: TRBV2; J gene: TRBJ1-3; CDR3 protein: CASSARTGSGNTIYF
V gene: TRBV7-6; J gene: TRBJ1-1; CDR3 protein: CASTQGGYTEAFF
V gene: TRBV28; J gene: .; CDR3 protein: CASSMHGTPYNEQYF
V gene: TRBV7-8; J gene: TRBJ2-1; CDR3 protein: CASSLVQGAGNEQFF
V gene: TRBV7-2; J gene: TRBJ2-2; CDR3 protein: CASSLRTSAHGELFF
V gene: TRBV10-3; J gene: TRBJ2-1; CDR3 protein: CAISSGDLAGEQFF
V gene: TRBV28; J gene: TRBJ2-1; CDR3 protein: CASKEAGRDEQFF
V gene: TRBV7-9; J gene: TRBJ2-1; CDR3 protein: CVTRRASGRGGNEQFF
V gene: TRBV7-3; J gene: .; CDR3 protein: CASSPTSGANEQFF
V gene: TRBV7-9; J gene: TRBJ2-7; CDR3 protein: CASSLTLDREGEQYF
V gene: TRBV7-6; J gene: TRBJ2-2; CDR3 protein: CASSLGQFSTGELFF
V gene: TRBV11-2; J gene: .; CDR3 protein: CASSLQGGLGYEQFF
V gene: TRBV24-1; J gene: TRBJ2-5; CDR3 protein: CATSDWQGSQETQYF
V gene: TRBV6-4; J gene: TRBJ2-3; CDR3 protein: CASSRTSGTSTDTQYF
V gene: TRBV7-3; J gene: TRBJ1-2; CDR3 protein: CATLTCPRGYTF
V gene: TRBV7-2; J gene: .; CDR3 protein: CASSSRGMGTGELFF
V gene: TRBV7-2; J gene: TRBJ2-7; CDR3 protein: CASSSYREGGYEQYF
V gene: TRBV7-6; J gene: TRBJ1-5; CDR3 protein: CASSPGNNQPQHF
V gene: TRBV5-1; J gene: TRBJ2-3; CDR3 protein: CASSPGPIGSTDTQYF